This T cell receptor beta chain was found in a study of blood T cells in healthy people across ages. The authors ran a second PCR of 7 to 11 cycles using a sample-barcoded 5' primer and a J-beta primer mix. TCRdb recomputed calls from the 5' RACE reads with MiXCR, one row per CDR3 protein. The repertoire holds around 1,900,000 distinct CDR3 sequences, about two fifths seen once, with more than 20% in the top ten. V shed 4 bases and J shed 5 bases, with 15 bases lying between them. Germline lookup yields CDR1 SGHVS and CDR2 FNYEAQ. The CDR3 extends over 14 amino acids. The receptor was derived from a human donor in good health. V usage is TRBV7-6 and J usage is TRBJ2-7; D unclear. Sequencing input: blood. The CDR3 is CASSSSLESNEQYF. The CDR3, as DNA: TGTGCCAGCAGCTCGTCGCTAGAATCCAACGAGCAGTACTTC.